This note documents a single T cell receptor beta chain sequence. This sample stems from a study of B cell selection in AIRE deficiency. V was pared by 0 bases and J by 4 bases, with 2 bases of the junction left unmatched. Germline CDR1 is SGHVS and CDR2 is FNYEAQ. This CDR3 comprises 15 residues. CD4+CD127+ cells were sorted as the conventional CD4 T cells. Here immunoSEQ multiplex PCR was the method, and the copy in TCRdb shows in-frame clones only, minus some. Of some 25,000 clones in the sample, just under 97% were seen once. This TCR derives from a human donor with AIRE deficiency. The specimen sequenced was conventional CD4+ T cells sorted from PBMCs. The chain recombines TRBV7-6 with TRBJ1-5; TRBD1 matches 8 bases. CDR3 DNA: TGTGCCAGCAGCTTAGCAACAGGGGGAAATCAGCCCCAGCATTTT. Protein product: CASSLATGGNQPQHF.